This T cell receptor (beta chain) stems from a study of OX40 agonist ivuxolimab in advanced cancers. Some clones are missing from TCRdb's copy, which holds only in-frame ones; the method was immunoSEQ multiplex PCR. This repertoire shows roughly 100,000 clones, less than 95% found once; its top ten account for 1.5% to 2%. Study conclusions and caveats: CD4+ and CD8+ T cells in blood underwent clonal expansion by week 6 at 0.1 to 3.0 mg/kg.

As to this clone: The antigen is not known.

The CDR3 extends over 14 amino acids. The V gene's germline CDR1 is SGDLS and CDR2 YYNGEE. V was pared by 2 bases and J by 4 bases, with 11 bases between. The receptor was isolated from an adult with an advanced solid tumor such as melanoma, head and neck, liver or kidney cancer. The chain is built from TRBV9 and TRBJ2-3; D perhaps matches TRBD1 (6 bases). The sequenced sample was CD4+ or CD8+ T cells sorted from blood, obtained in a trial of the OX40 agonist ivuxolimab. The CDR3 DNA reads as TGTGCCAGCAGCGTGAGGGGGAGCCCAGATACGCAGTATTTT. Protein sequence: CASSVRGSPDTQYF.